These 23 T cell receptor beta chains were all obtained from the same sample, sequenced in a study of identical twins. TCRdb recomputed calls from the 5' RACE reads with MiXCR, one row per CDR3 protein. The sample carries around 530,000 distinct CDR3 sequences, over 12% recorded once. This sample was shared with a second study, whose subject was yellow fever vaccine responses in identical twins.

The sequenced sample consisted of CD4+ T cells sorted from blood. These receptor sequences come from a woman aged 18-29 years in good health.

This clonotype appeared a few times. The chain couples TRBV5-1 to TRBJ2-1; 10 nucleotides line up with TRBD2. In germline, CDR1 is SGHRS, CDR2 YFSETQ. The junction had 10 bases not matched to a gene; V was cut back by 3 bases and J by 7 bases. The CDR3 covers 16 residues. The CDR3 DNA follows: TGCGCCAGCAGCTCCGGGAGGCTAGCGGGAGTAAATGAGCAGTTCTTC. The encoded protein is CASSSGRLAGVNEQFF.

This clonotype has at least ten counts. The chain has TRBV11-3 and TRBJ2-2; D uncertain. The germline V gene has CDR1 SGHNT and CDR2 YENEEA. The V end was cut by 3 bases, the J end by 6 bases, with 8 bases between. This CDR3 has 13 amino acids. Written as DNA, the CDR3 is TGTGCCAGCAGCTTGGTTTCCTCCGGGGAGCTGTTTTTT. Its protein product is CASSLVSSGELFF.

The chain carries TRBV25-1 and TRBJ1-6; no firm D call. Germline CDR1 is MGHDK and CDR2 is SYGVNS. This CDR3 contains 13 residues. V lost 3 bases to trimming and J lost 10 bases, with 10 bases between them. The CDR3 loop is CASSDLGDSPLHF. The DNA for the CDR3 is TGTGCCAGCAGTGATCTGGGCGACTCACCCCTCCACTTT.

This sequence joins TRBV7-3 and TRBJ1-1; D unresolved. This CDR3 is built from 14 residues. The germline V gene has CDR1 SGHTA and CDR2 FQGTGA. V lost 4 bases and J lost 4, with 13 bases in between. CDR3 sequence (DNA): TGTGCCAGCAGCTCCCACAGTAAAGGCACTGAAGCTTTCTTT. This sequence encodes CASSSHSKGTEAFF.

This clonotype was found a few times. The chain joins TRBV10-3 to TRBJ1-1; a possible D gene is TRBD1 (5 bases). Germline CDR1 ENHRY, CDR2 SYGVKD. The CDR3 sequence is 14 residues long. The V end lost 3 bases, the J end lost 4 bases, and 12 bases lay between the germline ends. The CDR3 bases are TGTGCCATCAGTGACCCCCTGGGGACCACTGAAGCTTTCTTT. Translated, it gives CAISDPLGTTEAFF.

CDR3 nucleotide sequence: TGCGCCAGCAGCTTCACAGGTTTCTACGAGCAGTACTTC. It is translated as CASSFTGFYEQYF. This sequence joins TRBV5-1 and TRBJ2-7; D might be TRBD1 (5 bases). The CDR3 contains 13 residues. CDR1 is SGHRS, CDR2 YFSETQ, per germline. V lost 2 bases, J lost 3 bases, and 9 bases lay in between. The full variable domain, in which reference TRBV5-1 and TRBJ2-7 provide the parts outside the CDR3, is KAGVTQTPRYLIKTRGQQVTLSCSPISGHRSVSWYQQTPGQGLQFLFEYFSETQRNKGNFPGRFSGRQFSNSRSEMNVSTLELGDSALYLCASSFTGFYEQYFGPGTRLTVT.

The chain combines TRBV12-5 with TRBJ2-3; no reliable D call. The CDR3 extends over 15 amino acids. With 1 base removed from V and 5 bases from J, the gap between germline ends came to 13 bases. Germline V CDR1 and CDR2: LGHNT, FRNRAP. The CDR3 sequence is CASGLDLGVIDTQYF. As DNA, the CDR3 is TGTGCTAGTGGTTTGGACTTAGGAGTTATAGATACGCAGTATTTT.

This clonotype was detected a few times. The CDR3 loop reads CASSKQGLAGGLEQYF. The CDR3 nucleotides read TGTGCCAGCAGCAAACAGGGACTAGCGGGAGGACTCGAGCAGTACTTC. V usage is TRBV7-9 and J usage is TRBJ2-7, with 15 positions matching TRBD2. The CDR3 sequence is 16 residues long. V shed 5 bases, J shed 6 bases, and the junction held 8 bases outside the gene matches. From germline, CDR1 is SEHNR and CDR2 FQNEAQ (reference sequence).

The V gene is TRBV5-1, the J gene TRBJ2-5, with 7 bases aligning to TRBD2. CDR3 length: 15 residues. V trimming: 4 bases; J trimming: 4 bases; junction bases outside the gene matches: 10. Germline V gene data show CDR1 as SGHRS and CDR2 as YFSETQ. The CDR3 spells CASSDSGGRRETQYF. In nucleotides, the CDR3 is TGCGCCAGCAGCGATTCGGGGGGACGTCGAGAGACCCAGTACTTC.

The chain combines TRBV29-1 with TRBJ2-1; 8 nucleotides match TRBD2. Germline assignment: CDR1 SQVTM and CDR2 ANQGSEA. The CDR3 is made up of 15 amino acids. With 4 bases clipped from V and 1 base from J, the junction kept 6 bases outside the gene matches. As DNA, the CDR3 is TGCAGCGTTGTACGGTTAGCGGGGTCCTACAATGAGCAGTTCTTC. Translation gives CSVVRLAGSYNEQFF.

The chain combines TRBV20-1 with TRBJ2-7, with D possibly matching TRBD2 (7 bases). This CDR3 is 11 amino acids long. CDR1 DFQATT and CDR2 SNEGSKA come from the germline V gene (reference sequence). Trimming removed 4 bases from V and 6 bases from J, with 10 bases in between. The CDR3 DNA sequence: TGCAGTGCTAAAGGGGGGGCCGAGCAGTACTTC. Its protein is CSAKGGAEQYF.

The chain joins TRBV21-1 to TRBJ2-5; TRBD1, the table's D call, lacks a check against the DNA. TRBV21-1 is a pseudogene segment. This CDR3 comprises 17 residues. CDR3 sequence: CASSKAQRRGRQETQYF. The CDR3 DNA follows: TGTGCCAGCAGCAAAGCCCAACGCAGGGGGCGGCAAGAGACCCAGTACTTC.

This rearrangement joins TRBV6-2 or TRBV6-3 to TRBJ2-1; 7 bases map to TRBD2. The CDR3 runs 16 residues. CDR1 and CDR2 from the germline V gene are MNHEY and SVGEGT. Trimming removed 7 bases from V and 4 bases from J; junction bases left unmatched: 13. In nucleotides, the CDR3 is TGTGCCAGCATCTATAGCGGGTGGACTTCTTACAATGAGCAGTTCTTC. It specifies CASIYSGWTSYNEQFF.

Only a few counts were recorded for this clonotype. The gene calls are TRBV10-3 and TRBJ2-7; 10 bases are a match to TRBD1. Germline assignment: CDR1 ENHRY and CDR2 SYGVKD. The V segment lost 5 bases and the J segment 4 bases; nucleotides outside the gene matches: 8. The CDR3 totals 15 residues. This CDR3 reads CAISSPGTGVYEQYF. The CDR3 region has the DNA TGTGCCATCAGTAGCCCCGGGACAGGGGTTTACGAGCAGTACTTC.

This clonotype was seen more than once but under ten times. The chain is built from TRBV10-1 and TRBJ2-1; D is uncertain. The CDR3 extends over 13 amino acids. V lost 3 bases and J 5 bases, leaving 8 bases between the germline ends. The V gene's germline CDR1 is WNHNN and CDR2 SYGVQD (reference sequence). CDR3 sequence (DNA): TGCGCCAGCAGTGAAAGGCCACACAATGAGCAGTTCTTC. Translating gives CASSERPHNEQFF.

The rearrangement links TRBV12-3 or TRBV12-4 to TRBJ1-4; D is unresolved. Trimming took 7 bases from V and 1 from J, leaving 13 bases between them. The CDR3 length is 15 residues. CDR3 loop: CASTPNRGTNEKLFF. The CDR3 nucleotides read TGTGCCAGCACTCCCAACCGGGGAACTAATGAAAAACTGTTTTTT.

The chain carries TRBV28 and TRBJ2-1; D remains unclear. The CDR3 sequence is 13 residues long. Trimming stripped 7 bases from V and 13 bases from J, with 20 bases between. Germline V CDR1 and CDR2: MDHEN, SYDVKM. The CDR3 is CASTSPEILFQFF. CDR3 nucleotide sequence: TGTGCCAGCACCTCCCCAGAGATTCTATTTCAGTTCTTC.

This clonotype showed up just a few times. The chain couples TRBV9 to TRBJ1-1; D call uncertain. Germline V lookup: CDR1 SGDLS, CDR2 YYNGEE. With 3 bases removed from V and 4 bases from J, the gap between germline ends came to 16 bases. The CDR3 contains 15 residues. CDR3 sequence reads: CASSADIRGGTEAFF. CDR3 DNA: TGTGCCAGCAGCGCAGACATCCGGGGAGGCACTGAAGCTTTCTTT. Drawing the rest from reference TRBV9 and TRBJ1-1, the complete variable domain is DSGVTQTPKHLITATGQRVTLRCSPRSGDLSVYWYQQSLDQGLQFLIQYYNGEERAKGNILERFSAQQFPDLHSELNLSSLELGDSALYFCASSADIRGGTEAFFGQGTRLTVV.

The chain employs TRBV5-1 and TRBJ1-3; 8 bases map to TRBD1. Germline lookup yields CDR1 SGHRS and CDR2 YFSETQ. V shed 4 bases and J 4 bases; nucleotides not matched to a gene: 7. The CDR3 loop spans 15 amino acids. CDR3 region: CASSDGQGGGNTIYF. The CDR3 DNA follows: TGCGCCAGCAGCGACGGACAGGGCGGGGGAAACACCATATATTTT.

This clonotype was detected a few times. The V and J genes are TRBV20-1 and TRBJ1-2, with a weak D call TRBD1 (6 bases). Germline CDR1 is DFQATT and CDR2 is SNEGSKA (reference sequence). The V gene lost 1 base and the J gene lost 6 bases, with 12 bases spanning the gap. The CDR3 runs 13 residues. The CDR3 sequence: CSARVQGFHGYTF. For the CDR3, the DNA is TGCAGTGCTAGAGTACAGGGTTTTCATGGCTACACCTTC.

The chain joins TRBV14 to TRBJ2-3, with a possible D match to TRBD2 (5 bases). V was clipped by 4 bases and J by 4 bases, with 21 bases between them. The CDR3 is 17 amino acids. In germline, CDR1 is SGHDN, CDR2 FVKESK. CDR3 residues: CASSLREPGGEADTQYF. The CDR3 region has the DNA TGTGCCAGCAGCCTCCGAGAGCCTGGAGGTGAGGCAGATACGCAGTATTTT.

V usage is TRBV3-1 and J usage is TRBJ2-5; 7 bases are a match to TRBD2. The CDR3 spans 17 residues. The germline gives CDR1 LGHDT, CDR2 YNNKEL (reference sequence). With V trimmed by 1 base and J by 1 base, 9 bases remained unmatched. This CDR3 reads CASSQGLAARSQETQYF. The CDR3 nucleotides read TGTGCCAGCAGCCAAGGTCTAGCGGCGAGGTCCCAAGAGACCCAGTACTTC.

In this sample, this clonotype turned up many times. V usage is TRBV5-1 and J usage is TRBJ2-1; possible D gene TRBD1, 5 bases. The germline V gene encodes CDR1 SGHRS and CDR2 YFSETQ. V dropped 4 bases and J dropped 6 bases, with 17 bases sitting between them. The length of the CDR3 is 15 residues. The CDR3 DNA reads TGCGCCAGCAGCGGAACAGGTGCCAATCCCAATGAGCAGTTCTTC. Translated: CASSGTGANPNEQFF.